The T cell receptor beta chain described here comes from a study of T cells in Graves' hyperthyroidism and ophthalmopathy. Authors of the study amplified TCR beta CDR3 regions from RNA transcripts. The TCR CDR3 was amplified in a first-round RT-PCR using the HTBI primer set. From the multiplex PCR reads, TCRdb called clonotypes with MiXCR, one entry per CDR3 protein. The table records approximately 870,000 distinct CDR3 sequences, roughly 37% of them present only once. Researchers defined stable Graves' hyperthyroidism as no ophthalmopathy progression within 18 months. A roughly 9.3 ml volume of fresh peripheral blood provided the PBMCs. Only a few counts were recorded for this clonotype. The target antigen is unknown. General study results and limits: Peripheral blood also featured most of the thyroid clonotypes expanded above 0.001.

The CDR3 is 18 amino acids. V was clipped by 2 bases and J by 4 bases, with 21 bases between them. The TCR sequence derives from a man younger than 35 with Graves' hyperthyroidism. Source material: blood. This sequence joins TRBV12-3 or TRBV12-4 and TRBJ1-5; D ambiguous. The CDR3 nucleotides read TGTGCCAGCAGTTTAACCACCCACCCCGTTTCGGGGAATCAGCCCCAGCATTTT. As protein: CASSLTTHPVSGNQPQHF.